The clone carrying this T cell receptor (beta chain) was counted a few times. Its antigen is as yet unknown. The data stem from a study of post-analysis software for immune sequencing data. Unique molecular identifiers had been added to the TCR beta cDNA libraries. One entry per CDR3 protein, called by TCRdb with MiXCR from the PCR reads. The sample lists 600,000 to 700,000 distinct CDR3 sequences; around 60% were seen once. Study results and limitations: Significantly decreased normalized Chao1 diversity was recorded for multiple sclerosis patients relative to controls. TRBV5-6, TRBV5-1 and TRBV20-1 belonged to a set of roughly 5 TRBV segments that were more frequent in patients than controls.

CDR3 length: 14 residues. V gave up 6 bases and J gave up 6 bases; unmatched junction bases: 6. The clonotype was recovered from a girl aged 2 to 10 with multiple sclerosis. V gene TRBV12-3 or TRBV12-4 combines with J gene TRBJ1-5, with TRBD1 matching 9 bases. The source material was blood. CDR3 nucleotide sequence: TGTGCCAGCAGCCTAGGACAGGGGAGTCAGCCCCAGCATTTT. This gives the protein CASSLGQGSQPQHF.